These T cell receptor beta chains were read from a single sample in a study of blood T cell repertoires in COVID-19. Some clones are missing from TCRdb's copy, which holds only in-frame ones; the method was immunoSEQ multiplex PCR. The profile shows fewer than 250,000 clones, 65% to 85% of them singletons. Sequencing used PBMCs or T cells enriched from blood (not recorded which). These receptors were obtained from a woman aged 40 to 50 with acute COVID-19. Both conserved end residues are part of each CDR3. A D gene is named only where the DNA matches it firmly. Size is stated for part of the rows, as once, few or many counts, or as a class when the clone is expanded.

j_call v_call d_call clone_size cdr3_length cdr3_aa cdr3_nt
TRBJ2-5 TRBV3-1/TRBV3-2 . . 14 CASSQDISGGTQYF TGTGCCAGCAGCCAAGATATCAGCGGTGGGACCCAGTACTTC
TRBJ2-7 TRBV3-1/TRBV3-2 . . 13 CASGFEGGFEQYF TGTGCCAGCGGTTTTGAGGGGGGGTTCGAGCAGTACTTC
TRBJ1-6 TRBV6-5 TRBD1 few 15 CASSRLTGVASPLHF TGTGCCAGCAGCCGGCTGACAGGGGTTGCTTCACCCCTCCACTTT
TRBJ1-6 TRBV3-1/TRBV3-2 TRBD1 . 14 CASISTGTNSPLHF TGTGCCAGCATCTCGACAGGGACAAATTCACCCCTCCACTTT
TRBJ2-3 TRBV5-4 TRBD1 . 16 CASSRPGQGVADTQYF TGTGCCAGCAGCCGTCCGGGACAGGGGGTAGCAGATACGCAGTATTTT
TRBJ1-5 TRBV19 . . 15 CASSRGLGSNQPQHF TGTGCCAGTAGTAGAGGTCTTGGCAGCAATCAGCCCCAGCATTTT
TRBJ2-2 TRBV5-4 TRBD2 . 16 CASSLVGLGDTGELFF TGTGCCAGCAGCTTGGTAGGACTAGGAGACACCGGGGAGCTGTTTTTT
TRBJ1-6 TRBV6-5 . . 15 CASRSGQNNNSPLHF TGTGCCAGCAGAAGCGGACAGAACAATAATTCACCCCTCCACTTT
TRBJ1-1 TRBV21-1 . . 13 CASISGGWTEAFF TGTGCCAGCATATCGGGGGGGTGGACTGAAGCTTTCTTT
TRBJ2-7 TRBV5-1 TRBD1 . 14 CASSKDRGSYEQYF TGCGCCAGCAGCAAGGACAGGGGTTCCTACGAGCAGTACTTC
TRBJ2-7 TRBV7-2 TRBD2 . 14 CASSSLAGAYEQYF TGTGCCAGCAGCTCCCTAGCGGGAGCCTACGAGCAGTACTTC
TRBJ1-2 TRBV7-8 . . 15 CASSRDSSSDYGYTF TGTGCCAGCAGCCGTGACAGTTCTAGCGACTATGGCTACACCTTC
TRBJ2-1 TRBV9 TRBD2 . 15 CASSDLAGGRNEQFF TGTGCCAGCAGCGATCTAGCGGGGGGGCGGAATGAGCAGTTCTTC
TRBJ2-1 TRBV3-1/TRBV3-2 TRBD2 . 17 CASRTGLAASSYNEQFF TGTGCCAGCAGGACGGGACTAGCGGCAAGCTCCTACAATGAGCAGTTCTTC
TRBJ2-3 TRBV24-1 . . 16 CATSDLGVASTDTQYF TGTGCCACCAGTGACCTAGGAGTAGCGAGCACAGATACGCAGTATTTT
TRBJ2-2 TRBV30 . . 15 CAWSVGLSGTGELFF TGTGCCTGGAGTGTTGGACTAAGTGGGACCGGGGAGCTGTTTTTT
TRBJ2-1 TRBV14 . . 23 CASSQEFEGQTRLLPSSYNEQFF TGTGCCAGCAGCCAAGAGTTCGAGGGCCAGACTAGGCTGCTTCCCAGCTCCTACAATGAGCAGTTCTTC
TRBJ1-5 TRBV5-1 . . 15 CASSLNGYSNQPQHF TGCGCCAGCAGCTTGAACGGTTATAGCAATCAGCCCCAGCATTTT
TRBJ2-1 TRBV19 . . 13 CASARQTYNEQFF TGTGCCAGTGCCCGACAGACTTACAATGAGCAGTTCTTC
TRBJ2-7 TRBV28 TRBD1 . 13 CASQTGKTYEQYF TGTGCCAGCCAGACAGGGAAGACCTACGAGCAGTACTTC
TRBJ2-1 TRBV1 . . 23 CTSSQSQREYTERSSGGHNEQFF TGCACCAGCAGCCAATCCCAGCGAGAGTACACTGAGCGGTCGAGCGGGGGTCACAATGAGCAGTTCTTC
TRBJ2-5 TRBV11-1 TRBD1 . 15 CASKRDRVNQETQYF TGTGCCAGCAAACGGGACAGGGTTAATCAAGAGACCCAGTACTTC
TRBJ2-7 TRBV28 . . 15 CASSLNRGFSYEQYF TGTGCCAGCAGTTTAAACCGGGGGTTTTCCTACGAGCAGTACTTC
TRBJ1-3 TRBV19 . . 15 CASSISESSGNTIYF TGTGCCAGTAGTATCTCCGAGTCAAGTGGAAACACCATATATTTT
TRBJ1-1 TRBV28 . . 13 CASIRSRHTEAFF TGTGCCAGCATCAGGTCAAGGCACACTGAAGCTTTCTTT